This T cell receptor (beta chain) was recovered during a study of beta chain features in type 1 diabetes. Study-wide findings and caveats: Fewer insertions but more deletions were seen at VDJ junctions in type 1 diabetes patients.

The length of the CDR3 is 18 residues. Germline CDR1 is LGHNA and CDR2 is YNFKEQ. Germline trimming cut 2 bases from V and 4 bases from J; bases unmatched to any gene: 14. In regard to this clone: The antigen remains undetermined.

The study reverse transcribed the entire isolated RNA, so it sequenced expressed TCRB transcripts. Clones were read by immunoSEQ multiplex PCR, and TCRdb kept only the in-frame ones, dropping some. The sample lists about 320,000 clones, 12% to 15% occurring once. Material: central memory CD4+ T cells from blood. V usage is TRBV4-2 and J usage is TRBJ2-3, with 8 bases aligning to TRBD2. The sequence came from a man under 40 in good health. In DNA form, the CDR3 reads TGTGCCAGCAGCCAATCAATCAGCCGGAGCGGGAGTGCAGATACGCAGTATTTT. Amino acids: CASSQSISRSGSADTQYF.